The 9 T cell receptor beta chains below come from one sample, sequenced in a study of T cells in Graves' hyperthyroidism and ophthalmopathy. RNA transcripts served as the template for amplifying TCR beta CDR3 regions. During a first-round RT-PCR of the TCR CDR3, the HTBI primer set was used. TCRdb redid the calling of the multiplex PCR reads with MiXCR, one entry per CDR3 protein. The sample consists of around 97,000 distinct CDR3 sequences, 47% of them appearing once. Sequencing input: blood. The receptors shown here come from a man between 40 and 49 years old with Graves' hyperthyroidism.

This clonotype occurred many times. The chain couples TRBV9 to TRBJ2-7; 11 bases agree with TRBD2. CDR1 and CDR2 (germline): SGDLS, YYNGEE. The CDR3 has 16 amino acids. Germline trimming cut 3 bases from V and 0 bases from J; bases unmatched to any gene: 5. For the CDR3, the DNA is TGTGCCAGCAGCGAGGGACTAGCGGAAAGCTCCTACGAGCAGTACTTC. The encoded protein is CASSEGLAESSYEQYF.

The gene calls are TRBV7-2 and TRBJ2-1, with D perhaps being TRBD1 or TRBD2 (5 bases each). Germline CDR1 is SGHTA and CDR2 is FQGNSA. The CDR3 contains 14 residues. Deletions cut 3 bases from V and 3 bases from J, with 9 bases between. Here the CDR3 reads CASSLGVHYNEQFF. The CDR3 region has the DNA TGTGCCAGCAGCTTGGGGGTACACTACAATGAGCAGTTCTTC.

The table lists this clonotype with a count of one. One junction end does not reproduce the germline sequence, and a read error may be involved. The chain couples TRBV7-3 to TRBJ1-4, with TRBD1 matching over 7 bases. Germline CDR1 is SGHTA and CDR2 is FQGTGA. The CDR3 has 16 residues. Written as DNA, the CDR3 is TGTGCCAGCAGCTCAGATCCGGGACAGTCAAATGAAAAACGGTTTTTT. It translates to CASSSDPGQSNEKRFF.

To note about this clonotype: A much bigger clone sits one base away, suggesting this may be a read error. This chain joins TRBV10-3 and TRBJ2-7, with D possibly matching TRBD1 (5 bases). Germline CDR1 ENHRY, CDR2 SYGVKD. Trimming shortened V by 5 bases and J by 9 bases, and 20 bases separated the two germline ends. The length of the CDR3 is 14 residues. CDR3 sequence (DNA): TGTGCCATCAGTCCCGTAAGTAGGGGCCTGGGGCAGTACTTC. Its translation is CAISPVSRGLGQYF.

The V and J genes are TRBV7-3 and TRBJ1-4, with TRBD1 matching over 10 bases. The CDR3 has 14 amino acids. Germline CDR1 reads SGHTA; CDR2 reads FQGTGA. V shed 5 bases and J 8 bases; nucleotides not matched to a gene: 5. CDR3 residues: CASSPGQGTEKLFF. The CDR3 DNA reads TGTGCCAGCAGCCCGGGACAGGGGACAGAAAAACTGTTTTTT.

As for this clonotype: The junction departs from the called germline gene at one end, perhaps through a read error. J is TRBJ2-1 and V is TRBV12-3 or TRBV12-4, with 8 bases identical to TRBD1. The CDR3 totals 16 residues. The DNA of the CDR3 is TGTGCCGGCAGACGAGAGGGACAGGACCTCTACAATGAGCAGTTCTTC. It translates to CAGRREGQDLYNEQFF.

This clonotype was observed a few times. The chain couples TRBV7-8 to TRBJ2-7; D is perhaps TRBD1 or TRBD2 (5 bases each). The CDR3 length is 15 residues. In germline, CDR1 is SGHVS, CDR2 FQNEAQ. Trimming took 8 bases from V and 5 from J, leaving 22 bases between them. Written as DNA, the CDR3 is TGTGCCAGCTCACCCGGGACCTTGAACCACGACGAGCAGTACTTC. Translation: CASSPGTLNHDEQYF.

The table lists this clonotype with a count of one. The chain links TRBV7-3 to TRBJ1-5; D not certain. Germline CDR1 and CDR2: SGHTA and FQGTGA. The V end was cut by 5 bases, the J end by 9 bases, with 20 bases between. This CDR3 region has 15 residues. As DNA, the CDR3 is TGTGCCAGCAGCCAAATTTGCAGTGTGCAACCGCCCCAGCATTTT. Translated: CASSQICSVQPPQHF.

This clonotype has a single count. Germline and junction disagree at one end, which may indicate a read error. The rearrangement joins TRBV19 to TRBJ1-4; possible D gene TRBD1, 5 bases. The CDR3 has 13 residues. The germline gives CDR1 LNHDA, CDR2 SQIVND (reference sequence). The CDR3 DNA is TGTACCAGTTCAGGGTTGTGGGGTGAAAAGCTGTTTTTT. It specifies CTSSGLWGEKLFF.